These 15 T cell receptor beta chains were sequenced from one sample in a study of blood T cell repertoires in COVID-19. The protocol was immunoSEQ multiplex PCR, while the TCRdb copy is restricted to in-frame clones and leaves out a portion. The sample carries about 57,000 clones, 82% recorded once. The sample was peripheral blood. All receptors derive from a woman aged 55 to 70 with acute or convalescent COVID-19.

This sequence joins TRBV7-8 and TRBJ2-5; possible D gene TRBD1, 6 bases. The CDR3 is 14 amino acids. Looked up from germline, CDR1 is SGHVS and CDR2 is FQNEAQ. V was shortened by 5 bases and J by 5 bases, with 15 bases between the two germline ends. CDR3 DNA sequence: TGTGCCAGCAGCCAATCCGTGGGGGCTGAGACCCAGTACTTC. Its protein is CASSQSVGAETQYF.

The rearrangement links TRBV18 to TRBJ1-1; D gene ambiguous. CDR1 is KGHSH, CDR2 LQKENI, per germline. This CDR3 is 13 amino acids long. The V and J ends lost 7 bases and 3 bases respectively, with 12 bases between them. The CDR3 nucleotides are TGTGCCAGCTGCATGCGAATCGACACTGAAGCTTTCTTT. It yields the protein CASCMRIDTEAFF. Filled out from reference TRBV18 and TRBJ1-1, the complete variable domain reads NAGVMQNPRHLVRRRGQEARLRCSPMKGHSHVYWYRQLPEEGLKFMVYLQKENIIDESGMPKERFSAEFPKEGPSILRIQQVVRGDSAAYFCASCMRIDTEAFFGQGTRLTVV.

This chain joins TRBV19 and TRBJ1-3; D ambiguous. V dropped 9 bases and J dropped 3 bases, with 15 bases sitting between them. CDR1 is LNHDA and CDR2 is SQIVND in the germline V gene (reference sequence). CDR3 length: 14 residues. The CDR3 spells CASVSGWNGNTIYF. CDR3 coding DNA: TGTGCCAGCGTCTCCGGGTGGAATGGAAACACCATATATTTT.

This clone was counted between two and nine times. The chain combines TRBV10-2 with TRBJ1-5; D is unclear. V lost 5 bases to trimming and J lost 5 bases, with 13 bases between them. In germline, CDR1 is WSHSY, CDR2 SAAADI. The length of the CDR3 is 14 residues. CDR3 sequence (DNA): TGCGCCAGCAGTCCTTTTACCCGGGATCAGCCCCAGCATTTT. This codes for CASSPFTRDQPQHF.

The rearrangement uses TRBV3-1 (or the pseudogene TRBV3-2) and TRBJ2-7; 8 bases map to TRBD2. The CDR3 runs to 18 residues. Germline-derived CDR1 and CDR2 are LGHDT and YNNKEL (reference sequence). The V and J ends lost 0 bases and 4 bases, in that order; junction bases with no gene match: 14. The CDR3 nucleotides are TGTGCCAGCAGCCAAGAGGTCCCATGGAGCGGGGGAGAGTACGAGCAGTACTTC. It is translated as CASSQEVPWSGGEYEQYF.

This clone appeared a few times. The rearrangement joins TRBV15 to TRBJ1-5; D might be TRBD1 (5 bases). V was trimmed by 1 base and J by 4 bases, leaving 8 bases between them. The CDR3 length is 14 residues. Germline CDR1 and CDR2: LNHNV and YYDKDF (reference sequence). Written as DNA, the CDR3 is TGTGCCACCAGCAGAGCGGGGGGAAATCAGCCCCAGCATTTT. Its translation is CATSRAGGNQPQHF.

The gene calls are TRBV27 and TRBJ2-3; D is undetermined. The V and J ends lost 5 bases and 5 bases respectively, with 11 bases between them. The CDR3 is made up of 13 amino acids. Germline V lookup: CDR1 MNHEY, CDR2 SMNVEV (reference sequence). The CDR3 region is CASSPSRGDTQYF. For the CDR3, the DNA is TGTGCCAGCAGTCCCTCGCGAGGAGATACGCAGTATTTT.

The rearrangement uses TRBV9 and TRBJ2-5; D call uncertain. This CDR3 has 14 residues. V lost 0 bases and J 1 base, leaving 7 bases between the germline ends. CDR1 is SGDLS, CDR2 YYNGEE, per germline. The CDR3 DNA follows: TGTGCCAGCAGCGTAGGAGGCGGCCAAGAGACCCAGTACTTC. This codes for CASSVGGGQETQYF.

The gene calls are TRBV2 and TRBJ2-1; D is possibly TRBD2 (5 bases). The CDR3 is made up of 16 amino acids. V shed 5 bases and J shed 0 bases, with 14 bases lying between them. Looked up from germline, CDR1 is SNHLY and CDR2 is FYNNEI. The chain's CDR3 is CASSSTARASYNEQFF. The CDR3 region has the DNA TGTGCCAGCAGTTCCACCGCGCGGGCCTCCTACAATGAGCAGTTCTTC.

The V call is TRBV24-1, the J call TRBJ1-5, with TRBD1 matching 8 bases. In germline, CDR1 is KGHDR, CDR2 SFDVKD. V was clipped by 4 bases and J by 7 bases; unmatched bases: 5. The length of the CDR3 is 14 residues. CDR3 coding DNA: TGTGCCACCAGTGACGACAGGGGCTGGCAGCCCCAGCATTTT. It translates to CATSDDRGWQPQHF.

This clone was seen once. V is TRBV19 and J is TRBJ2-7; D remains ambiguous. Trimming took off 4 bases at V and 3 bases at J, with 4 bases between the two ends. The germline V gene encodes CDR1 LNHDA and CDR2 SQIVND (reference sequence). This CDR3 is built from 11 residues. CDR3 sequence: CASSTHYEQYF. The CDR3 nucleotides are TGTGCCAGTAGTACCCACTACGAGCAGTACTTC.

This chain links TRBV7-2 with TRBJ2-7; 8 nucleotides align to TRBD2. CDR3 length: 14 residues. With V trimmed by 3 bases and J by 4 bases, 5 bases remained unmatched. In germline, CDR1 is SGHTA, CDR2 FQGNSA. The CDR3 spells CASSFGGALYEQYF. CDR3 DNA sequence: TGTGCCAGCAGCTTCGGGGGGGCATTATACGAGCAGTACTTC.

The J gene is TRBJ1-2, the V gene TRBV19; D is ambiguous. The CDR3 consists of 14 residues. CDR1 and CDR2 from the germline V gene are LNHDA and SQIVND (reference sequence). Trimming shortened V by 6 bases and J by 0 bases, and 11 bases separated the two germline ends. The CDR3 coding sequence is TGTGCCAGTAGGCGCGAGCCCTCTAACTATGGCTACACCTTC. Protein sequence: CASRREPSNYGYTF.

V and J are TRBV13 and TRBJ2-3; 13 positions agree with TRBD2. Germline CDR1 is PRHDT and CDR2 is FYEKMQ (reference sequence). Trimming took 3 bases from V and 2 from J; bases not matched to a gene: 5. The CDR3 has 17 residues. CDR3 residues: CASSFTSGGVHTDTQYF. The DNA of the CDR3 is TGTGCCAGCAGCTTCACTAGCGGGGGGGTGCACACAGATACGCAGTATTTT.

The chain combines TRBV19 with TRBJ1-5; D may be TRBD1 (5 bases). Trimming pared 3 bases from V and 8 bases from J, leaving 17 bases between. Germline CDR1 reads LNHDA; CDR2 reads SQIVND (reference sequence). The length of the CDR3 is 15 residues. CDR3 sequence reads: CASSITGQGIEPQHF. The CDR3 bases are TGTGCCAGTAGTATTACCGGCCAGGGTATCGAGCCCCAGCATTTT.